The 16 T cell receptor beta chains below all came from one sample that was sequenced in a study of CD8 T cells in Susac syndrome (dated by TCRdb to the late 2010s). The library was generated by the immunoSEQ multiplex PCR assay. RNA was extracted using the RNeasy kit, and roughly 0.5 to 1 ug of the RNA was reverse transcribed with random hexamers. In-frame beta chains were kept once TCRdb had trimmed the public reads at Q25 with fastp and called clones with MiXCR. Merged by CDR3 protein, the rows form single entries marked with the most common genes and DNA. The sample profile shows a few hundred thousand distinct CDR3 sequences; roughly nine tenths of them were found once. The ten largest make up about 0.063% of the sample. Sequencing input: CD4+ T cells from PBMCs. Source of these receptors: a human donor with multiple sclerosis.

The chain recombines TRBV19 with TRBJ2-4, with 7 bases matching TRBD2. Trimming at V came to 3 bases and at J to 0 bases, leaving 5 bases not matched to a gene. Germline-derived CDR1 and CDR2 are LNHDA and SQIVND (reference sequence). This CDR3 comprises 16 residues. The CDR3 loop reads CASSMMGGIAKNIQYF. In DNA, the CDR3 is TGTGCCAGTAGTATGATGGGAGGGATAGCCAAAAACATTCAGTACTTC.

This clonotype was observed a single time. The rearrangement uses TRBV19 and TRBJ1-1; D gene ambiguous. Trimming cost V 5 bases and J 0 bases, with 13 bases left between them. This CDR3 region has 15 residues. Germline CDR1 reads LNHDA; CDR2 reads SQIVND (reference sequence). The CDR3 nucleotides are TGTGCCAGTAGTCGAATTAAGGAGCTGAACACTGAAGCTTTCTTT. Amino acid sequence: CASSRIKELNTEAFF. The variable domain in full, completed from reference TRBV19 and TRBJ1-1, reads DGGITQSPKYLFRKEGQNVTLSCEQNLNHDAMYWYRQDPGQGLRLIYYSQIVNDFQKGDIAEGYSVSREKKESFPLTVTSAQKNPTAFYLCASSRIKELNTEAFFGQGTRLTVV.

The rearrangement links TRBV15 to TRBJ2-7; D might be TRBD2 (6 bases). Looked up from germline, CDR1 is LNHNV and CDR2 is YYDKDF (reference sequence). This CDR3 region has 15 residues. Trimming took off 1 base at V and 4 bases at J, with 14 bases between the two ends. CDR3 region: CATSRAAGRSYEQYF. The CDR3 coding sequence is TGTGCCACCAGCAGAGCAGCGGGTCGGTCTTACGAGCAGTACTTC.

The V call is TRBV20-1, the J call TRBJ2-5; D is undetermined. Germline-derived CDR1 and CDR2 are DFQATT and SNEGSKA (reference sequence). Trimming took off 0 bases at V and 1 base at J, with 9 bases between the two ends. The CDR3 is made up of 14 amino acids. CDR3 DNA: TGCAGTGCTAGAGATTTCGGAACCCAAGAGACCCAGTACTTC. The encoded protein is CSARDFGTQETQYF.

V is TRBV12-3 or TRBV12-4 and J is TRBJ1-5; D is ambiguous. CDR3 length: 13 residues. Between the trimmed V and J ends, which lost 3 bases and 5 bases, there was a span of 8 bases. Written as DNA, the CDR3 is TGTGCCAGCAGTTTTCGGTGGGATCAGCCCCAGCATTTT. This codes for CASSFRWDQPQHF.

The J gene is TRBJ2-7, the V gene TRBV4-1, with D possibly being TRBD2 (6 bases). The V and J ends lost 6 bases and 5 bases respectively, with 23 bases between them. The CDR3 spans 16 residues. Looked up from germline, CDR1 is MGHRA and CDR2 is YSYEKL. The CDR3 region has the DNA TGCGCCAGCAGGCGAAGGGCGGGACCCTCGGTGGACGAGCAGTACTTC. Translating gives CASRRRAGPSVDEQYF.

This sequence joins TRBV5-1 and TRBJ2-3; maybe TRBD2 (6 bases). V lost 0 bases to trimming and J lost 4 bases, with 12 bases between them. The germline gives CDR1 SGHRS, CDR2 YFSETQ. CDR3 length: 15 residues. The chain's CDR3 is CASSLVLGEADTQYF. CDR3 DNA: TGCGCCAGCAGCTTGGTTTTGGGGGAGGCAGATACGCAGTATTTT.

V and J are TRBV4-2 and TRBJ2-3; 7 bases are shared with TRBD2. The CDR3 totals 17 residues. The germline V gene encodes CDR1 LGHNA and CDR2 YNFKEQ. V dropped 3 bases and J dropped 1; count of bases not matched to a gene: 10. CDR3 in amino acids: CASSHPTKRGRTDTQYF. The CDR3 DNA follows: TGTGCCAGCAGCCACCCCACCAAGCGGGGCCGCACAGATACGCAGTATTTT.

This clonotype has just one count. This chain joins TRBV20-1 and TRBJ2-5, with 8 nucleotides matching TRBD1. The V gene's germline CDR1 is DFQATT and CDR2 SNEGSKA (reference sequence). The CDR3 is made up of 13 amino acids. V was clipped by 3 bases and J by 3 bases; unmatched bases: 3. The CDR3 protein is CSARTTGEETQYF. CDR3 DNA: TGCAGTGCTAGGACGACAGGGGAAGAGACCCAGTACTTC.

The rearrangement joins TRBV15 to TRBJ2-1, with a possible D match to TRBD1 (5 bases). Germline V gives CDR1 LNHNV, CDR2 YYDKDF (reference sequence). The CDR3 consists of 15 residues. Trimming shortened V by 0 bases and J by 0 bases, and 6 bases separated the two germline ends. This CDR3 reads CATSRDQGSYNEQFF. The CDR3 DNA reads TGTGCCACCAGCAGAGATCAGGGCTCCTACAATGAGCAGTTCTTC.

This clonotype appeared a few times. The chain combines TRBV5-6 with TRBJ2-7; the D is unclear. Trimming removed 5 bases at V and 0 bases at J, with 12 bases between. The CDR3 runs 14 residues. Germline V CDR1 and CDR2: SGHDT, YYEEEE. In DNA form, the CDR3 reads TGTGCCAGCAGTCCCACCGGTAGCTCCTACGAGCAGTACTTC. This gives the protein CASSPTGSSYEQYF.

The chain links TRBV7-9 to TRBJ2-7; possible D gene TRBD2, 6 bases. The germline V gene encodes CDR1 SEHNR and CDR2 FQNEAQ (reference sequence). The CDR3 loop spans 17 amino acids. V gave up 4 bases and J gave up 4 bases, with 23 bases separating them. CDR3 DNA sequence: TGTGCCAGCAGCTCCGATAGGGCGGGGCAGGGTAGATACGAGCAGTACTTC. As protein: CASSSDRAGQGRYEQYF. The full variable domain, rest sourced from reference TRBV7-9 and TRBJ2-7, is DTGVSQNPRHKITKRGQNVTFRCDPISEHNRLYWYRQTLGQGPEFLTYFQNEAQLEKSRLLSDRFSAERPKGSFSTLEIQRTEQGDSAMYLCASSSDRAGQGRYEQYFGPGTRLTVT.

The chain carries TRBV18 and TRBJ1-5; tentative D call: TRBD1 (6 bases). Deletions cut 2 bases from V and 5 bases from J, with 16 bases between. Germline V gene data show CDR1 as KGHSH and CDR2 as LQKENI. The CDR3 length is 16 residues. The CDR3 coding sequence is TGTGCCAGCTCACCATTTTCCTTAGGGGGGGATCAGCCCCAGCATTTT. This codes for CASSPFSLGGDQPQHF.

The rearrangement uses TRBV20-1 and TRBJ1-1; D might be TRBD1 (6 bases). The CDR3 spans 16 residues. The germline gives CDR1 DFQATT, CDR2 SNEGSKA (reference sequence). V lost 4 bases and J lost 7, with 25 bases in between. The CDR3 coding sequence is TGCAGTGCTAAGGGGACACCACGGGGGCAGGGCGGTGAAGCTTTCTTT. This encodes CSAKGTPRGQGGEAFF.

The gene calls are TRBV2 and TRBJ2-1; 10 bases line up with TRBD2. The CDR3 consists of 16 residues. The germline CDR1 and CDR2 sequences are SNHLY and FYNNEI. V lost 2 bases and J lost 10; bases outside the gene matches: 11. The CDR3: CASSELSLAGEGEQFF. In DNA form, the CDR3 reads TGTGCCAGCAGTGAATTGTCCCTAGCGGGAGAAGGAGAGCAGTTCTTC.

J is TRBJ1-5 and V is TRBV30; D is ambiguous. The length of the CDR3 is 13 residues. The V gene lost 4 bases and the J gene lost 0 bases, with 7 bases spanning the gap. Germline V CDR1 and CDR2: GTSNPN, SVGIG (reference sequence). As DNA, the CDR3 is TGTGCCTGGAAAGGGCATAGCAATCAGCCCCAGCATTTT. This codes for CAWKGHSNQPQHF.